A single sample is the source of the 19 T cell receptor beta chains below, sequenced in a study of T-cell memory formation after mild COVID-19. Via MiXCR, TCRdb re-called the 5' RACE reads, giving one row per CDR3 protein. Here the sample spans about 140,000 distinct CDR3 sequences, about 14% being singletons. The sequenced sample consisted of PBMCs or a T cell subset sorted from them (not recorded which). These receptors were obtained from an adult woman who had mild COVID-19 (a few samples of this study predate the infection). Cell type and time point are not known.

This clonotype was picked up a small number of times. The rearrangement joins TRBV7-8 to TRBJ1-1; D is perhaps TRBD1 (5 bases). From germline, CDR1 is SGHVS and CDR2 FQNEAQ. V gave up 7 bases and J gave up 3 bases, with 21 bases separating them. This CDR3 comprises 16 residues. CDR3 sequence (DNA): TGTGCCAGCATCCAGGACCGGGCAGGGAGGCACACTGAAGCTTTCTTT. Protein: CASIQDRAGRHTEAFF.

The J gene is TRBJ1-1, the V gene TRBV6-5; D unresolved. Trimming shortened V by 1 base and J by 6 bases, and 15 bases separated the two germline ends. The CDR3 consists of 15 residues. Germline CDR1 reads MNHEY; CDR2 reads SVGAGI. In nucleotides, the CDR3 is TGTGCCAGCAGTTACTTTACCCCGGGGAATCCTGAAGCTTTCTTT. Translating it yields CASSYFTPGNPEAFF.

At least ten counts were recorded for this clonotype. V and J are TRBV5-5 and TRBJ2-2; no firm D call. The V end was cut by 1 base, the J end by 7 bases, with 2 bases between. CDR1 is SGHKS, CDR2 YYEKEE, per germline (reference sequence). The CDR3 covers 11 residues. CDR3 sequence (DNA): TGTGCCAGCAGCTTGCTCGGGGAGCTGTTTTTT. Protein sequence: CASSLLGELFF.

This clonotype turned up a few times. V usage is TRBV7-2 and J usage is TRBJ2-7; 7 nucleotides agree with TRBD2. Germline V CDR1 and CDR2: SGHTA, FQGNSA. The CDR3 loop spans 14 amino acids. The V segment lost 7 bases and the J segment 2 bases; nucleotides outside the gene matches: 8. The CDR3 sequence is CASTPEGGPYEQYF. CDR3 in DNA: TGTGCCAGCACCCCCGAGGGAGGGCCCTACGAGCAGTACTTC.

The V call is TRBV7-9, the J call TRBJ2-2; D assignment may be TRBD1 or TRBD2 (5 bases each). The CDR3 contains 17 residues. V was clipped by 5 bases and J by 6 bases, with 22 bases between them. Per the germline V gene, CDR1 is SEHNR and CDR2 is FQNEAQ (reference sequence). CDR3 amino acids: CASSPRSGPNRAGELFF. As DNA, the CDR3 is TGTGCCAGCAGCCCGAGATCGGGGCCCAACCGCGCCGGGGAGCTGTTTTTT.

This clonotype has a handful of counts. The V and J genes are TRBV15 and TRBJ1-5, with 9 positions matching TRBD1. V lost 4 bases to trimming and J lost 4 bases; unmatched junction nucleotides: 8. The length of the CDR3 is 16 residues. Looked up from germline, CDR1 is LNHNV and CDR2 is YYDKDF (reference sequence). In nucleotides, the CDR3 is TGTGCCACCAGCAACGGAGGGACAGGGAATAATCAGCCCCAGCATTTT. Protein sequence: CATSNGGTGNNQPQHF.

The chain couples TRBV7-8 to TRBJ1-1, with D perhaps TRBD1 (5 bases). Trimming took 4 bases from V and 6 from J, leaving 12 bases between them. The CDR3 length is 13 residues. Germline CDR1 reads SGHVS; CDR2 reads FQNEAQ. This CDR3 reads CASSSPTVSEAFF. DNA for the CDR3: TGTGCCAGCAGCTCACCGACAGTGTCTGAAGCTTTCTTT.

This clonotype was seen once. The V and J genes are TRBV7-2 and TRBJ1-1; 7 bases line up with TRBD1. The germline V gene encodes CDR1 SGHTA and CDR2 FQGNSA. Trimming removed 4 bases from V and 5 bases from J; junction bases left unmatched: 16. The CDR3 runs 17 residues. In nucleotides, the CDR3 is TGTGCCAGCAGCTCCGACAGGGCGGTTACGCGTGATACTGAAGCTTTCTTT. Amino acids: CASSSDRAVTRDTEAFF.

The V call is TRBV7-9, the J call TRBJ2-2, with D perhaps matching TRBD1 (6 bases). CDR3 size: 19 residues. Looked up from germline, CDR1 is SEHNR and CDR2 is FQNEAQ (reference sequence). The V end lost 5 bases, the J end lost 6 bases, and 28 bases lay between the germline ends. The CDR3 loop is CASSRLASGAKIRAGELFF. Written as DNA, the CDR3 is TGTGCCAGCAGCCGCCTGGCGTCAGGGGCCAAGATTAGGGCCGGGGAGCTGTTTTTT.

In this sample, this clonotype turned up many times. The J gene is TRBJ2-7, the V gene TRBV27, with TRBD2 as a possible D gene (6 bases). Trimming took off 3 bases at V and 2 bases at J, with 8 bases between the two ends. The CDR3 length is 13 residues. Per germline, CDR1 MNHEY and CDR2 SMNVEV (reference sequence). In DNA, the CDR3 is TGTGCCAGCAGTTTCGGGAGCACCTACGAGCAGTACTTC. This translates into CASSFGSTYEQYF.

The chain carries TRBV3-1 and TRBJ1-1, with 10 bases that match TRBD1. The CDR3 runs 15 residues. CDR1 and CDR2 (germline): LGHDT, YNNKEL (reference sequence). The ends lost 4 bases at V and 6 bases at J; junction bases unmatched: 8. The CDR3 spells CASSPGTGERAEAFF. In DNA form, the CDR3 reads TGTGCCAGCAGCCCCGGGACAGGGGAGAGGGCTGAAGCTTTCTTT.

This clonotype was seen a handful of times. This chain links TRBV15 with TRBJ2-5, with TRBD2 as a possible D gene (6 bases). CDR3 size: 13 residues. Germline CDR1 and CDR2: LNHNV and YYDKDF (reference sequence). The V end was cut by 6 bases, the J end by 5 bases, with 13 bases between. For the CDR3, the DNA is TGTGCCACCAGATTGCGGGGTGTGGAGACCCAGTACTTC. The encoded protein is CATRLRGVETQYF.

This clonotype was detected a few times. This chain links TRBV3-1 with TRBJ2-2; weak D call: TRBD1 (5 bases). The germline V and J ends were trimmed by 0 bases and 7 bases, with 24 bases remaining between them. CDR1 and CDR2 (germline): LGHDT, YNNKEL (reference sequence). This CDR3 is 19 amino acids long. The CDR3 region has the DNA TGTGCCAGCAGCCAAGATACCTTGGGCGGCTCCCAGGGATTCGGGGAGCTGTTTTTT. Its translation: CASSQDTLGGSQGFGELFF. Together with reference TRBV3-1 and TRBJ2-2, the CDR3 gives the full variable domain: DTAVSQTPKYLVTQMGNDKSIKCEQNLGHDTMYWYKQDSKKFLKIMFSYNNKELIINETVPNRFSPKSPDKAHLNLHINSLELGDSAVYFCASSQDTLGGSQGFGELFFGEGSRLTVL.

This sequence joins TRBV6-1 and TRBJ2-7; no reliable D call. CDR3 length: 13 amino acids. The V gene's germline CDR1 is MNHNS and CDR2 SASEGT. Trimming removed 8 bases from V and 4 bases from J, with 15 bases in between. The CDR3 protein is CASDPSKPYEQYF. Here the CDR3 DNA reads TGTGCCAGCGACCCCTCTAAGCCATACGAGCAGTACTTC.

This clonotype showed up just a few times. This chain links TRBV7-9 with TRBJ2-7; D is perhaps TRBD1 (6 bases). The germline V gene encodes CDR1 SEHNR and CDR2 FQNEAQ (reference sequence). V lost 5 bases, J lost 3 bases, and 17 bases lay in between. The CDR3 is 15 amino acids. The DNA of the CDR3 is TGTGCCAGCAGCGCGTACCGACAGGAAATCTACGAGCAGTACTTC. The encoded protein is CASSAYRQEIYEQYF.

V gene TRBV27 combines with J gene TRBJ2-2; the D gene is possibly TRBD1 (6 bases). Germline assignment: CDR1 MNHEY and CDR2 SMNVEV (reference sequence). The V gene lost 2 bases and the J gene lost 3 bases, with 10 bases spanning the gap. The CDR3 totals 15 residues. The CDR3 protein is CASSLEQGDTGELFF. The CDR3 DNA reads TGTGCCAGCAGTTTAGAACAGGGTGACACCGGGGAGCTGTTTTTT.

Written as DNA, the CDR3 is TGTGCCAGTAGTATTGGAACCGGGAACACTGAAGCTTTCTTT. This codes for CASSIGTGNTEAFF. The chain joins TRBV19 to TRBJ1-1, with D unclear. V gave up 3 bases and J gave up 1 base, with 9 bases separating them. The germline V gene has CDR1 LNHDA and CDR2 SQIVND (reference sequence). This CDR3 has 14 amino acids.

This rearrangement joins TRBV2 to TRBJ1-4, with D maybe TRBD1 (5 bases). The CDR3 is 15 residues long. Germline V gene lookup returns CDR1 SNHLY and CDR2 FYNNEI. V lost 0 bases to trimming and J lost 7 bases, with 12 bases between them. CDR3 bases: TGTGCCAGCAGTGAAGCCGACAGCGGCCTTGAAAAACTGTTTTTT. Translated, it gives CASSEADSGLEKLFF.

The CDR3 is CASSATYEQYF. The CDR3 nucleotides are TGTGCCAGCAGCGCTACCTACGAGCAGTACTTC. V is TRBV7-2 and J is TRBJ2-7, with D unclear. V was clipped by 5 bases and J by 2 bases, with 4 bases between them. The CDR3 totals 11 residues. Germline CDR1 reads SGHTA; CDR2 reads FQGNSA. Looking up the rest from reference TRBV7-2 and TRBJ2-7 gives the full variable domain: GAGVSQSPSNKVTEKGKDVELRCDPISGHTALYWYRQSLGQGLEFLIYFQGNSAPDKSGLPSDRFSAERTGGSVSTLTIQRTQQEDSAVYLCASSATYEQYFGPGTRLTVT.